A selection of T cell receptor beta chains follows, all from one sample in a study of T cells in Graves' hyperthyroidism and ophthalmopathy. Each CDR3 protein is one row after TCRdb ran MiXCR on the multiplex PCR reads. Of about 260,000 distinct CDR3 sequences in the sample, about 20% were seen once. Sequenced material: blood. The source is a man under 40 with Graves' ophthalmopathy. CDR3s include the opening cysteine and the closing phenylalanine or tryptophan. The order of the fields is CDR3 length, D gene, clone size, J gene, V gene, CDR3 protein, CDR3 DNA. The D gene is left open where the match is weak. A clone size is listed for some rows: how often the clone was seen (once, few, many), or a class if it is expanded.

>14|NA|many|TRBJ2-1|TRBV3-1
CASSRGRRINEQFF
TGTGCCAGCAGTCGTGGACGGAGGATCAATGAGCAGTTCTTC
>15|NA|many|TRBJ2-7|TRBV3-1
CASSQATGDTYEQYF
TGTGCCAGCAGCCAAGCGACGGGCGACACCTACGAGCAGTACTTC
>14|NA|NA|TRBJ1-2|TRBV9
CASNSGARGYGYAF
TGTGCCAGCAACTCAGGGGCCAGGGGCTATGGCTACGCCTTC
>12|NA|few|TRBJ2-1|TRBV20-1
CSAPLDPGVQFF
TGCAGTGCCCCTCTCGATCCGGGGGTCCAGTTCTTC
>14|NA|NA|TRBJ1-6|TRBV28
CASTTETENSPLHF
TGTGCCAGCACCACCGAGACAGAGAATTCACCCCTCCACTTT
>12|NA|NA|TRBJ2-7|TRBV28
CASSPGPGGQYF
TGTGCCAGCAGCCCGGGTCCCGGCGGGCAGTACTTC
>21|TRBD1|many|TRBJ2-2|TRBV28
CASSFGLRGFRTGGFTGELFF
TGTGCCAGCAGCTTTGGACTAAGAGGGTTCCGGACAGGGGGGTTCACCGGGGAGCTGTTTTTT
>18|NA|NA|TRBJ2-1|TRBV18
CASSPFAPMTGSYNEQFF
TGTGCCAGCTCACCTTTTGCCCCGATGACGGGCTCCTACAATGAGCAGTTCTTC
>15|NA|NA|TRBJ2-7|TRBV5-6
CASSTGPTETGEQYF
TGTGCCAGCAGCACGGGACCGACTGAGACGGGGGAGCAGTACTTC
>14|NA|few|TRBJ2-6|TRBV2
CASSEAWGPNVLTF
TGTGCCAGCAGTGAAGCTTGGGGTCCCAACGTCCTGACTTTC
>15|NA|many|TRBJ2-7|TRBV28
CASSLGGSKDYEQYF
TGTGCCAGCAGTTTAGGAGGGTCGAAAGACTACGAGCAGTACTTC
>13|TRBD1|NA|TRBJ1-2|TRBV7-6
CASSITGTDGYTF
TGTGCCAGCAGCATCACCGGGACAGATGGCTACACCTTC
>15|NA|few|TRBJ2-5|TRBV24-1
CATSDSSGIQETQYF
TGTGCCACCAGTGATTCTTCAGGGATACAAGAGACCCAGTACTTC
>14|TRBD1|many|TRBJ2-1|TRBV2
CASSDRDRDGEQFF
TGTGCCAGCAGTGACCGGGACAGGGATGGTGAGCAGTTCTTC
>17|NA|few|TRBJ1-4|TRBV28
CASNPIFEGLHNEKLFF
TGTGCCAGCAACCCAATTTTTGAGGGGCTACATAATGAAAAACTGTTTTTT
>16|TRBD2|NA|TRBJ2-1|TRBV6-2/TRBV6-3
CASSALAGGIGNEQFF
TGTGCCAGCAGTGCTCTAGCGGGAGGGATAGGGAATGAGCAGTTCTTC
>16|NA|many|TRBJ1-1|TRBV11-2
CASSPHGGRLNTEAFF
TGTGCCAGCAGCCCCCACGGCGGACGGTTGAACACTGAAGCTTTCTTT
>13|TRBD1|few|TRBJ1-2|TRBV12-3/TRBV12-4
CASSYQGAGGYTF
TGTGCCAGCAGTTATCAGGGGGCTGGGGGCTACACCTTC
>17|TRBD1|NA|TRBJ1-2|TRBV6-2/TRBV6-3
CATLAGAATGTAGGYTF
TGTGCCACCTTAGCGGGAGCTGCCACCGGGACAGCTGGGGGCTACACCTTC
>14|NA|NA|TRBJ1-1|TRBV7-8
CASTPSGRNTEAFF
TGTGCCAGCACCCCCTCCGGACGGAACACTGAAGCTTTCTTT
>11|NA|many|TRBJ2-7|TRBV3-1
CASSQGHEQYF
TGTGCCAGCAGCCAGGGTCACGAGCAGTACTTC
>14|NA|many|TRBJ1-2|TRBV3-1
CASSQLQTNYGYTF
TGTGCCAGCAGCCAATTACAGACTAACTATGGCTACACCTTC
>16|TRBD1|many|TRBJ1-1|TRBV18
CASSPIQGLQNTEAFF
TGTGCCAGCTCACCGATACAGGGGCTGCAGAACACTGAAGCTTTCTTT
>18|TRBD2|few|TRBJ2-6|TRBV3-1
CASSLRLAGFSGANVLTF
TGTGCCAGCAGCTTGCGACTAGCGGGGTTTTCTGGGGCCAACGTCCTGACTTTC
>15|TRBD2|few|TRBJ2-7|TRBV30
CAWSGAGLAAYEQYF
TGTGCCTGGAGTGGGGCGGGACTAGCCGCCTACGAGCAGTACTTC
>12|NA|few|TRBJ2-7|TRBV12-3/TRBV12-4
CASSGLSGEQYF
TGTGCCAGCAGTGGACTTAGCGGCGAGCAGTACTTC
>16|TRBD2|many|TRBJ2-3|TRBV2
CASSNPGLAGIDTQYF
TGTGCCAGCAGCAATCCGGGACTAGCGGGAATAGATACGCAGTATTTT
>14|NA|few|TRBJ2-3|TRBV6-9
CAIGQRNPPDTQYF
TGTGCCATTGGACAGAGAAACCCACCAGATACGCAGTATTTT
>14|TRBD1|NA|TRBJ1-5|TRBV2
CASAITGANQPQHF
TGTGCCAGCGCAATAACAGGGGCCAATCAGCCCCAGCATTTT
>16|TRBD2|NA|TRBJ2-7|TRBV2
CASKFEGGSISWEQYF
TGTGCCAGCAAGTTCGAGGGAGGGTCGATTTCGTGGGAGCAGTACTTC
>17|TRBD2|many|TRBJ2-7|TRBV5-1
CASSLGVAGYSSYEQYF
TGCGCCAGCAGCTTGGGAGTAGCGGGTTACAGCTCCTACGAGCAGTACTTC
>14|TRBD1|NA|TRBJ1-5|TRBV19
CASSTRQGERPQHF
TGTGCCAGTAGTACCAGACAGGGGGAAAGGCCCCAGCATTTT
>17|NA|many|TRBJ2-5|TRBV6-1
CASSDPISASQQETQYF
TGTGCCAGCAGTGACCCAATAAGTGCCTCCCAACAAGAGACCCAGTACTTC
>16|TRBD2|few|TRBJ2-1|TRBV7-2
CASSPLPSGIYNEQFF
TGTGCCAGCAGCCCCCTACCTAGCGGGATATACAATGAGCAGTTCTTC
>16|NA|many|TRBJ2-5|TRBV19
CASSGRGAGGMKTQYF
TGTGCCAGTAGTGGACGGGGCGCCGGCGGAATGAAGACCCAGTACTTC
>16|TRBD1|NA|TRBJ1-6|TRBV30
CAFSRDSSSYNSPLHF
TGTGCCTTCTCCCGGGACAGCAGCTCCTATAATTCACCCCTCCACTTT
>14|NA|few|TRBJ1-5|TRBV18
CASSPGTQNQPQHF
TGTGCCAGCTCACCCGGGACACAGAATCAGCCCCAGCATTTT
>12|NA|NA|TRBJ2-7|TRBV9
CASSALLYEQYF
TGTGCCAGCAGCGCCTTATTGTACGAGCAGTACTTC
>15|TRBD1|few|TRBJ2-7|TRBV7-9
CASSFDRGGTYEQYF
TGTGCCAGCAGCTTTGACAGGGGAGGTACCTACGAGCAGTACTTC
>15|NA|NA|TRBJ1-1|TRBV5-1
CASSFLMGAGAEAFF
TGCGCCAGCAGCTTTTTAATGGGGGCTGGTGCTGAAGCTTTCTTT
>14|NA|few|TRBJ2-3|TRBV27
CASSLGRGGDTQYF
TGTGCCAGCAGTTTGGGACGGGGTGGAGATACGCAGTATTTT
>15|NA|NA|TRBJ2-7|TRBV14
CASSQVARAFYEQYF
TGTGCCAGCAGCCAAGTCGCCAGGGCGTTCTACGAGCAGTACTTC
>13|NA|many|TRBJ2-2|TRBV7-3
CASSSAGTGELFF
TGTGCCAGCAGCTCAGCGGGCACCGGGGAGCTGTTTTTT
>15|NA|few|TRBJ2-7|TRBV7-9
CASSLGGGLSYEQYF
TGTGCCAGCAGCTTAGGCGGAGGGCTATCCTACGAGCAGTACTTC
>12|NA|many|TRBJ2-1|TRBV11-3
CASSLVRGEQFF
TGTGCCAGCAGCTTAGTCAGGGGCGAGCAGTTCTTC
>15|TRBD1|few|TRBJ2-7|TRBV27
CASRPAQGAQGEQYF
TGTGCCAGCAGGCCGGCACAGGGGGCACAGGGTGAGCAGTACTTC
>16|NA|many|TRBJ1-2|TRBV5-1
CASSLNRETINYGYTF
TGCGCCAGCAGCTTGAACAGGGAGACGATTAACTATGGCTACACCTTC
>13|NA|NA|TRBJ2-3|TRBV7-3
CASSRAVGDTQYF
TGTGCCAGCAGCCGGGCCGTGGGAGATACGCAGTATTTT
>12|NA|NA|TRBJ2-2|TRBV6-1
CASRTDSPRLFF
TGTGCCAGCAGAACGGACAGCCCCCGGCTGTTTTTT
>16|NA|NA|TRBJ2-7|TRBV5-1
CASSLDGGRVPYEQYF
TGCGCCAGCAGCTTGGATGGTGGGCGGGTGCCCTACGAGCAGTACTTC